This T cell receptor (beta chain) appears in the sequencing data of a study of type 1 regulatory T cells. Turning to the study itself: T-allo10 is an in vitro-generated, Tr1-enriched CD4 T cell product specific for alloantigen.

Germline V gives CDR1 SQVTM, CDR2 ANQGSEA. The V end was cut by 6 bases, the J end by 0 bases, with 12 bases between. CDR3 size: 13 residues. In this sample, this clonotype turned up a few times. Its matching antigen is unknown. One entry per CDR3 protein results from TCRdb running MiXCR on the reads. The sample contains about 24,000 distinct CDR3 sequences, roughly two thirds of which appear only once. Material for sequencing was cultured T cells, either the whole culture or a sorted T cell fraction (not recorded which). Documented subset: Tr1-enriched cell product generated in vitro against host alloantigens. The rearrangement links TRBV29-1 to TRBJ2-7; D may be TRBD1 (6 bases). The TCR comes from a human donor in good health. CDR3 region: CSVGQGNSYEQYF. The CDR3 region has the DNA TGCAGCGTGGGACAAGGAAACTCCTACGAGCAGTACTTC.